This T cell receptor (beta chain) was sequenced for a study of Graves' ophthalmopathy and Graves' hyperthyroidism. Looking at the study overall: Hyperthyroidism qualified as stable when ophthalmopathy did not develop within 18 months of follow-up. Whole-study findings and limits: The majority of expanded thyroid clonotypes above 0.001 frequency also occurred in blood.

Germline CDR1 KGHDR, CDR2 SFDVKD. Deletions cut 3 bases from V and 3 bases from J, with 7 bases between. The CDR3 covers 13 residues. About this clonotype itself: Its antigen is undetermined.

Patients were diagnosed from clinical symptoms, serum thyroxine, TRAb, thyroid ultrasound and orbital computed tomography. Researchers took RNA transcripts and amplified TCR beta CDR3 regions from them. After a first-round RT-PCR with HTBI primers, a second-round multiplex PCR was run. Each CDR3 protein gets one entry after TCRdb re-called the multiplex PCR reads with MiXCR. Of 580,000 or so distinct CDR3 sequences detected, under 40% appear once; the ten largest clones hold around 4.6%. The chain links TRBV24-1 to TRBJ1-2, with a possible D match to TRBD1 (6 bases). The source is an adult man with Graves' hyperthyroidism. The sample was peripheral blood or thyroid tissue (not recorded which). CDR3 sequence reads: CATSDRTDYGYTF. CDR3 nucleotides: TGTGCCACCAGTGATCGGACAGACTATGGCTACACCTTC.